This TCR beta chain was retrieved from a study of blood T cell repertoires in COVID-19. Overall study context: Both acute and convalescent COVID-19 samples were obtained from the United States, Italy and Spain. Nucleic acid was either cDNA or gDNA, and it came from T cells, B-cell-depleted T cells, or PBMCs.

V was pared by 1 base and J by 1 base, with 11 bases between. The CDR3 sequence is 16 residues long. Germline V gene sequence: CDR1 SGHTA, CDR2 FQGNSA. Original data processing: Amplification from reference gene primers served as the basis for estimated nucleated cell counts. The data were produced by immunoSEQ multiplex PCR, yet TCRdb's version contains in-frame clones alone and is incomplete. The DNA gave D and trimming, while V, J and clone size come from that table. The profile shows more than 110,000 clones, around 87% of them singletons. The genes are TRBV7-2 and TRBJ1-5; D possibly corresponds to TRBD1 (6 bases). This TCR was recovered from a woman aged 40 to 50 with acute or convalescent COVID-19. Input material: peripheral blood. CDR3 nucleotides: TGTGCCAGCAGCTTAGGCCCGACAGGCAGCAATCAGCCCCAGCATTTT. It is translated as CASSLGPTGSNQPQHF.